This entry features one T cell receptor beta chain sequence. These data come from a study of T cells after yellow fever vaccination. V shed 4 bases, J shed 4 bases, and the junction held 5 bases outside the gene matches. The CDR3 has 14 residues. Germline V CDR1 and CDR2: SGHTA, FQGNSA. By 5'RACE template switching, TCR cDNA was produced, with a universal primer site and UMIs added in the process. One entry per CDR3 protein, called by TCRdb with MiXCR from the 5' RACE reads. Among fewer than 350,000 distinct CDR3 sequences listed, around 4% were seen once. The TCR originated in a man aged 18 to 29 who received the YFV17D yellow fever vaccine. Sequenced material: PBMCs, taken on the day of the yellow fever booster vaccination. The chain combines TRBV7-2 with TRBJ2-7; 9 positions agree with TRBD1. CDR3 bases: TGTGCCAGCAGCTCCGGACAGGGGCGGTACGAGCAGTACTTC. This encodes CASSSGQGRYEQYF.